This T cell receptor (beta chain) was sequenced during a study of brain T cells in children with intractable seizures. Study results and limitations: Pre- and post-surgery blood differed in depth, so pre-surgery absences may be undersampling. Only CDR3 sequence similarity suggested viral specificity, without known HCMV serostatus.

A note on this clone: The antigen remains undetermined.

The table came from immunoSEQ multiplex PCR; TCRdb's copy has only in-frame clones and leaves some out. The sample records 110,000 or so clones, around 94% being singletons. Surgery cases with the highest brain T cell transcript signatures were chosen for sequencing. Before surgery, patients took at least one anti-epileptic drug. CDR1 is MGHDK and CDR2 is SYGVNS in the germline V gene. CDR3 size: 11 residues. V dropped 8 bases and J dropped 10 bases, with 11 bases sitting between them. The sequence derives from a boy in the first two years of life with hemimegalencephaly and intractable seizures. The input for sequencing was peripheral blood, taken at surgery. V is TRBV25-1 and J is TRBJ2-2; D unresolved. The CDR3 here is CASGRLEELFF. In DNA form, the CDR3 reads TGTGCCAGCGGAAGACTCGAGGAGCTGTTTTTT.